Below are 11 T cell receptor beta chains sequenced from a single sample in a study of T cells in Graves' hyperthyroidism and ophthalmopathy. From RNA transcripts, TCR beta CDR3 regions were amplified. HTBI primers were employed in a first-round RT-PCR of the TCR CDR3. TCRdb re-called the multiplex PCR reads with MiXCR, one entry per CDR3 protein. The sample contains roughly 700,000 distinct CDR3 sequences, about 35% of which appear only once. The sequenced sample consisted of blood. Receptors originate from a middle-aged woman with Graves' hyperthyroidism.

The gene calls are TRBV6-5 and TRBJ1-2, with a weak D call TRBD1 (5 bases). This CDR3 comprises 14 residues. V shed 2 bases and J shed 5 bases, with 12 bases lying between them. Germline assignment: CDR1 MNHEY and CDR2 SVGAGI. This CDR3 reads CASSYAGTPYGYTF. DNA of the CDR3: TGTGCCAGCAGTTACGCGGGGACCCCGTATGGCTACACCTTC.

As regards this clonotype: A read error may account for a junction end that differs from germline. The V gene is TRBV2, the J gene TRBJ2-7; D perhaps matches TRBD2 (6 bases). The J call is uncertain, as TRBJ2-1 better fits the DNA end. The CDR3 runs 15 residues. Germline values: CDR1 SNHLY, CDR2 FYNNEI. Here the CDR3 DNA reads TGTGCCAGCAGTGAAGCCTGGGACTCCAACAATGAGCAGTTCTTC. It specifies CASSEAWDSNNEQFF.

The chain couples TRBV19 to TRBJ2-2; maybe TRBD1 (5 bases). The CDR3 consists of 17 residues. Germline lookup yields CDR1 LNHDA and CDR2 SQIVND (reference sequence). V gave up 6 bases and J gave up 4 bases, with 21 bases separating them. CDR3 region: CASSRPPTALGTGELFF. CDR3 DNA: TGTGCCAGTAGCCGCCCTCCGACAGCCCTGGGCACCGGGGAGCTGTTTTTT.

The chain links TRBV19 to TRBJ2-7; TRBD1 agrees at 10 bases. From germline, CDR1 is LNHDA and CDR2 SQIVND (reference sequence). Trimming took 1 base from V and 1 from J; bases not matched to a gene: 7. This CDR3 spans 17 amino acids. CDR3 loop: CASSIVGTGDGSYEQYF. In DNA form, the CDR3 reads TGTGCCAGTAGTATAGTAGGGACAGGGGACGGGTCCTACGAGCAGTACTTC.

The chain carries TRBV20-1 and TRBJ1-5; D may be TRBD1 (5 bases). V was trimmed by 0 bases and J by 4 bases, leaving 16 bases between them. The CDR3 length is 16 residues. Germline CDR1 reads DFQATT; CDR2 reads SNEGSKA (reference sequence). Here the CDR3 reads CSARDYLAGGNQPQHF. The CDR3 DNA follows: TGCAGTGCTAGAGATTATTTAGCGGGGGGGAATCAGCCCCAGCATTTT.

This clonotype was detected ten times or more. The CDR3 DNA follows: TGTGCCAGCAGCTTCGTCACCGGGGGGCGCAGTAATTCACCCCTCCACTTT. Translated, it gives CASSFVTGGRSNSPLHF. The chain employs TRBV7-8 and TRBJ1-6; weak D call: TRBD1 (6 bases). CDR1 is SGHVS, CDR2 FQNEAQ, per germline. CDR3 size: 17 residues. V lost 3 bases and J 6 bases, leaving 18 bases between the germline ends.

The chain carries TRBV6-5 and TRBJ2-7, with TRBD2 identical over 12 bases. V dropped 0 bases and J dropped 6; count of bases not matched to a gene: 3. This CDR3 is built from 15 residues. The germline V gene has CDR1 MNHEY and CDR2 SVGAGI. The CDR3 DNA reads as TGTGCCAGCAGTTACTCGAAGACTAGCGGGGGCGAGCAGTACTTC. This sequence encodes CASSYSKTSGGEQYF.

This clonotype was detected only a few times. The J gene is TRBJ2-7, the V gene TRBV7-8; D is unresolved. Germline V gene sequence: CDR1 SGHVS, CDR2 FQNEAQ. The ends were cut back, 5 bases at V and 2 bases at J, with 13 bases in the middle. The CDR3 contains 14 residues. CDR3 amino acids: CASSDPPVPYEQYF. The CDR3 nucleotides are TGTGCCAGCAGCGACCCACCGGTCCCCTACGAGCAGTACTTC.

The chain employs TRBV6-9 and TRBJ1-3, with no clear D. Germline lookup yields CDR1 MNHGY and CDR2 SVAAGI. CDR3 length: 17 residues. The V gene lost 4 bases and the J gene lost 0 bases, with 16 bases spanning the gap. CDR3: CASSSRAGFYSGNTIYF. The CDR3 bases are TGTGCCAGCAGTTCCCGGGCAGGATTCTACTCTGGAAACACCATATATTTT.

This clonotype has only a few counts. This rearrangement joins TRBV6-5 to TRBJ2-7, with D possibly matching TRBD1 (6 bases). Germline CDR1 and CDR2: MNHEY and SVGAGI. V lost 7 bases and J 1 base, leaving 11 bases between the germline ends. This CDR3 has 13 amino acids. CDR3 in DNA: TGTGCCAGCACCAGGGGTTGGTCCTACGAGCAGTACTTC. Protein: CASTRGWSYEQYF.

This clonotype was observed a single time. This chain links TRBV30 with TRBJ2-7; a possible D gene is TRBD1 (6 bases). V lost 5 bases to trimming and J lost 3 bases, with 14 bases between them. Per the germline V gene, CDR1 is GTSNPN and CDR2 is SVGIG (reference sequence). This CDR3 region has 13 residues. CDR3 region: CAWGTTDLYEQYF. In DNA, the CDR3 is TGTGCCTGGGGGACAACCGACCTCTACGAGCAGTACTTC.